This passage covers 10 T cell receptor beta chains from one sample sequenced in a study of blood T cell repertoires in COVID-19. Clones were read by immunoSEQ multiplex PCR, and TCRdb kept only the in-frame ones, dropping some. The sample lists about 300,000 clones, approximately 86% occurring once. The sample comprised peripheral blood. These receptors came from a man between 18 and 29 years old with active or convalescent COVID-19.

The chain is built from TRBV23-1 and TRBJ2-2; TRBD2 is a possible D gene (5 bases). TRBV23-1 is noted as an ORF with a role that remains uncertain. This CDR3 contains 12 residues. The ends were cut back, 7 bases at V and 5 bases at J, with 8 bases in the middle. CDR3 sequence (DNA): TGCGCCAGCATGCGAGGGACCGGGGAGCTGTTTTTT. Its translation: CASMRGTGELFF.

This chain uses TRBV6-5 with TRBJ2-3, with TRBD2 matching 7 bases. Germline V gene lookup returns CDR1 MNHEY and CDR2 SVGAGI. The V and J ends lost 8 bases and 0 bases, in that order; junction bases with no gene match: 8. The CDR3 runs to 15 residues. The CDR3 DNA is TGTGCCAGCGGACAAAAAGCGGGGAGCACAGATACGCAGTATTTT. This encodes CASGQKAGSTDTQYF.

The chain employs TRBV6-1 and TRBJ1-2, with 8 bases matching TRBD1. CDR1 MNHNS and CDR2 SASEGT come from the germline V gene. The CDR3 extends over 15 amino acids. The trim removed 2 bases at V and 7 bases at J, leaving 9 bases unmatched. The CDR3 region has the DNA TGTGCCAGCAGTGAATTGGCAGGGGGCCACAGTGGCTACACCTTC. It codes for CASSELAGGHSGYTF.

V gene TRBV2 combines with J gene TRBJ1-1; 12 positions match TRBD1. CDR1 SNHLY and CDR2 FYNNEI come from the germline V gene. The CDR3 totals 15 residues. Losses at the gene ends were 7 bases for V and 6 bases for J; bases not matched to a gene: 9. The DNA for the CDR3 is TGTGCCAGCAATCTTATCGGGACAGGGGGCGCTGAAGCTTTCTTT. It specifies CASNLIGTGGAEAFF.

The CDR3 DNA reads as TGTGCCAGCAGAGCCTCCGGGACAACTAATGAAAAACTGTTTTTT. Translation gives CASRASGTTNEKLFF. The rearrangement links TRBV2 to TRBJ1-4; no firm D call. The V end lost 6 bases, the J end lost 0 bases, and 11 bases lay between the germline ends. This CDR3 contains 15 residues. Per germline, CDR1 SNHLY and CDR2 FYNNEI.

The chain joins TRBV7-9 to TRBJ1-5; TRBD1 is a possible D gene (6 bases). Trimming took off 5 bases at V and 6 bases at J, with 8 bases between the two ends. The V gene's germline CDR1 is SEHNR and CDR2 FQNEAQ (reference sequence). The CDR3 contains 12 residues. CDR3 bases: TGTGCCAGCAGCCAACAGGGTCAGCCCCAGCATTTT. Residues: CASSQQGQPQHF. Complete variable domain (other parts from reference TRBV7-9 and TRBJ1-5): DTGVSQNPRHKITKRGQNVTFRCDPISEHNRLYWYRQTLGQGPEFLTYFQNEAQLEKSRLLSDRFSAERPKGSFSTLEIQRTEQGDSAMYLCASSQQGQPQHFGDGTRLSIL.

The rearrangement uses TRBV7-6 and TRBJ2-7; the D gene is possibly TRBD1 (5 bases). CDR1 and CDR2 from the germline V gene are SGHVS and FNYEAQ. The germline V and J ends were trimmed by 3 bases and 4 bases, with 13 bases remaining between them. The CDR3 length is 14 residues. CDR3 region: CASSFGPGPYEQYF. The CDR3, as DNA: TGTGCCAGCAGCTTTGGGCCAGGGCCGTACGAGCAGTACTTC.

This clone has more than one count but fewer than ten. This sequence joins TRBV5-1 and TRBJ1-6, with a weak D call TRBD1 (5 bases). Germline V CDR1 and CDR2: SGHRS, YFSETQ. The CDR3 consists of 14 residues. V was trimmed by 3 bases and J by 8 bases, leaving 12 bases between them. The CDR3 spells CASSSDGAYSPLHF. In DNA, the CDR3 is TGCGCCAGCAGCTCGGATGGGGCTTATTCACCCCTCCACTTT.

This clone was recorded only once. Other DNA sequences of this sample code for an identical CDR3. The J gene is TRBJ2-5, the V gene TRBV9, with 9 bases fitting TRBD1. The CDR3 sequence is 13 residues long. V shed 3 bases, J shed 5 bases, and the junction held 2 bases outside the gene matches. Germline lookup yields CDR1 SGDLS and CDR2 YYNGEE. The CDR3 reads CASSGGTGETQYF. DNA of the CDR3: TGTGCCAGCAGCGGGGGGACAGGGGAGACCCAGTACTTC. Using reference TRBV9 and TRBJ2-5 for the parts outside the CDR3, the full variable domain is DSGVTQTPKHLITATGQRVTLRCSPRSGDLSVYWYQQSLDQGLQFLIQYYNGEERAKGNILERFSAQQFPDLHSELNLSSLELGDSALYFCASSGGTGETQYFGPGTRLLVL.

V and J are TRBV15 and TRBJ1-1, with D unclear. Trimming took off 2 bases at V and 5 bases at J, with 9 bases between the two ends. The germline V gene encodes CDR1 LNHNV and CDR2 YYDKDF (reference sequence). The CDR3 contains 13 residues. CDR3 amino acids: CATSRQDGTEAFF. CDR3 bases: TGTGCCACCAGCAGACAGGATGGGACTGAAGCTTTCTTT.